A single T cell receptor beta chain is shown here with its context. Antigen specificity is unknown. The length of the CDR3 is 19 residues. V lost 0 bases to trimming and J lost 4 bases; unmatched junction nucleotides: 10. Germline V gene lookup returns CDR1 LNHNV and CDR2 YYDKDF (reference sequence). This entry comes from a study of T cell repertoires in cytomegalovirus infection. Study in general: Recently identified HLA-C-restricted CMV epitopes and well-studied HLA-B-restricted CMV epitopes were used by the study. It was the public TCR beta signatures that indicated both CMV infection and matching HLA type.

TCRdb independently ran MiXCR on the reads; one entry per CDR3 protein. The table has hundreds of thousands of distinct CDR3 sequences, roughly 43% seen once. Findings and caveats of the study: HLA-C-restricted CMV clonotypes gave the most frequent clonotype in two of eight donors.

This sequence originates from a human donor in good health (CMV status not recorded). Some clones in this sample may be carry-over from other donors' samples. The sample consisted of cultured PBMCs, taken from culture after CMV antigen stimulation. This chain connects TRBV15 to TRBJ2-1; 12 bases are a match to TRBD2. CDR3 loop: CATSRESGPGLAGYNEQFF. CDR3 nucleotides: TGTGCCACCAGCAGAGAGAGTGGACCCGGACTAGCGGGGTACAATGAGCAGTTCTTC. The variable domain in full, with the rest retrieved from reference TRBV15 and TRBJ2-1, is DAMVIQNPRYQVTQFGKPVTLSCSQTLNHNVMYWYQQKSSQAPKLLFHYYDKDFNNEADTPDNFQSRRPNTSFCFLDIRSPGLGDTAMYLCATSRESGPGLAGYNEQFFGPGTRLTVL.